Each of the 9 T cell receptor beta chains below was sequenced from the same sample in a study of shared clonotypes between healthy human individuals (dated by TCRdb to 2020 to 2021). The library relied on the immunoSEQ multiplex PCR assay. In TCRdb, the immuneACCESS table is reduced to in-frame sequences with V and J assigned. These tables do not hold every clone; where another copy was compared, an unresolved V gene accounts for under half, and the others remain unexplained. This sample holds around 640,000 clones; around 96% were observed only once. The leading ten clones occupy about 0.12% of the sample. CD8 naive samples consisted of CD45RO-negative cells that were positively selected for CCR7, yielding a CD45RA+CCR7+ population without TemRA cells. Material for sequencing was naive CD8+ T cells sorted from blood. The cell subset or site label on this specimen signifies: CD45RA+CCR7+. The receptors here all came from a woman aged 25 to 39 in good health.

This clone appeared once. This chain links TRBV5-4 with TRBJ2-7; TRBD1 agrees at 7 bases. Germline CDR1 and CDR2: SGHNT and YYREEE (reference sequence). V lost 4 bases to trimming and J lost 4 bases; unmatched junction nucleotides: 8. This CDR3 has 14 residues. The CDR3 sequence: CASSGMPGGYEQYF. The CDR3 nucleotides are TGTGCCAGCAGCGGAATGCCAGGGGGATACGAGCAGTACTTC.

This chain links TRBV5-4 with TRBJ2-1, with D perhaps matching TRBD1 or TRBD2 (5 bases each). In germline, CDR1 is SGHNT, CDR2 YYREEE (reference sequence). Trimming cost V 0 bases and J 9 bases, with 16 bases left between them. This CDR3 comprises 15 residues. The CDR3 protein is CASSLGAGTDSEQFF. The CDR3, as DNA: TGTGCCAGCAGCTTGGGGGCCGGGACCGACAGTGAGCAGTTCTTC.

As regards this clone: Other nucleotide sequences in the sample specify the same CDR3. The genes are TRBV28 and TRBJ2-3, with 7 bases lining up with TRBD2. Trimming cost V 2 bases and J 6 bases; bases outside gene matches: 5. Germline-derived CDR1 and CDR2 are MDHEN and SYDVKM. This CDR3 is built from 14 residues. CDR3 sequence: CASSLAGEADTQYF. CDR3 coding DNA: TGTGCCAGCAGTTTAGCGGGAGAGGCGGATACGCAGTATTTT.

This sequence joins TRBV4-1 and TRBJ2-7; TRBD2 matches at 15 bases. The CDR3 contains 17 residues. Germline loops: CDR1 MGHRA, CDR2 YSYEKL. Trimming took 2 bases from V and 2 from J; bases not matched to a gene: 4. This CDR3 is CASSQSGLAGGPYEQYF. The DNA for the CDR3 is TGCGCCAGCAGCCAATCCGGACTAGCGGGAGGGCCCTACGAGCAGTACTTC.

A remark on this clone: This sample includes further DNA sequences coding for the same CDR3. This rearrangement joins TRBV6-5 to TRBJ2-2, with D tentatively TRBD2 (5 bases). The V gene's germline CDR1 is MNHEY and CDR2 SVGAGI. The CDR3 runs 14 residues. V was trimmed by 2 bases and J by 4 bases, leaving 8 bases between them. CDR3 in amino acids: CASSYGGSTGELFF. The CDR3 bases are TGTGCCAGCAGTTACGGAGGTTCCACCGGGGAGCTGTTTTTT.

The CDR3 bases are TGTGCCATCAGTGACAGGGCCGCGAACACTGAAGCTTTCTTT. Translated, it gives CAISDRAANTEAFF. The chain couples TRBV10-3 to TRBJ1-1; weak D call: TRBD1 (5 bases). Germline CDR1 ENHRY, CDR2 SYGVKD. Trimming left V 3 bases short and J 1 base short, with 9 bases between. CDR3 length equals 14 residues.

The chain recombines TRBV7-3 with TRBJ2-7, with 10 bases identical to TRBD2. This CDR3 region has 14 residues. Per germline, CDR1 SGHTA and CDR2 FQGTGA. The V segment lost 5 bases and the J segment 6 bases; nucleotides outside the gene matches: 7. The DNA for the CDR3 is TGTGCCAGCAGCCGAGCGGGAGGGCCGGGCGAGCAGTACTTC. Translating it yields CASSRAGGPGEQYF.

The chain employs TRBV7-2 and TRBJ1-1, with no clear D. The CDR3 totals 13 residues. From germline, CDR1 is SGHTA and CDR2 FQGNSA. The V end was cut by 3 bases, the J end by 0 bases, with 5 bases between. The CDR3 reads CASSLGMNTEAFF. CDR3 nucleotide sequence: TGTGCCAGCAGCTTGGGCATGAACACTGAAGCTTTCTTT.

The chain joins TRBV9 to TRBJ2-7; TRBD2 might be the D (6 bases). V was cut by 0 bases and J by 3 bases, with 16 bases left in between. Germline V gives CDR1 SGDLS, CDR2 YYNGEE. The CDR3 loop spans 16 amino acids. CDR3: CASSVASGLQYYEQYF. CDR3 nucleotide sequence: TGTGCCAGCAGCGTAGCCTCGGGACTCCAGTACTACGAGCAGTACTTC. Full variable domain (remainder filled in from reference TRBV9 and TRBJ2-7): DSGVTQTPKHLITATGQRVTLRCSPRSGDLSVYWYQQSLDQGLQFLIQYYNGEERAKGNILERFSAQQFPDLHSELNLSSLELGDSALYFCASSVASGLQYYEQYFGPGTRLTVT.